These 27 T cell receptor beta chains were all obtained from the same sample, sequenced in a study of T-cell memory formation after mild COVID-19. MiXCR, applied by TCRdb to the 5' RACE reads, yields one record per CDR3 protein. The sample holds about 410,000 distinct CDR3 sequences; roughly 18% are singletons and the top ten take 20% to 25%. Material for sequencing was PBMCs or a T cell subset sorted from them (not recorded which). All receptors come from a man aged 18 to 30 who had mild COVID-19 (a few samples of this study predate the infection). Cell type and time point are not known.

This clonotype was detected many times. V usage is TRBV4-1 and J usage is TRBJ1-6; no clear D gene. Germline CDR1 reads MGHRA; CDR2 reads YSYEKL. The V gene lost 3 bases and the J gene lost 6 bases, with 15 bases spanning the gap. CDR3 size: 16 residues. The CDR3 protein is CASSHRDTDPNSPLHF. The CDR3, as DNA: TGCGCCAGCAGCCACCGAGACACCGACCCTAATTCACCCCTCCACTTT.

V usage is TRBV7-9 and J usage is TRBJ2-5; D is perhaps TRBD2 (5 bases). The CDR3 sequence is 16 residues long. Trimming took off 3 bases at V and 2 bases at J, with 16 bases between the two ends. From germline, CDR1 is SEHNR and CDR2 FQNEAQ (reference sequence). This CDR3 is CASSFRPSPGQETQYF. The DNA for the CDR3 is TGTGCCAGCAGCTTCCGGCCCTCCCCGGGACAAGAGACCCAGTACTTC.

This clonotype was found a few times. The chain recombines TRBV4-3 with TRBJ2-2, with 9 bases matching TRBD1. J lost 5 bases, V lost 4 bases, and 8 bases had no gene match. Germline loops: CDR1 LGHNA, CDR2 YSLEER. The CDR3 totals 16 residues. Here the CDR3 DNA reads TGCGCCAGCAGCCTCGACAGGGGGAGTGATACCGGGGAGCTGTTTTTT. Its translation: CASSLDRGSDTGELFF.

This clonotype showed up just a few times. This chain links TRBV29-1 with TRBJ1-2; D is possibly TRBD1 (5 bases). The V and J ends lost 6 bases and 4 bases respectively, with 15 bases between them. Germline CDR1 reads SQVTM; CDR2 reads ANQGSEA. The CDR3 sequence is 13 residues long. The chain's CDR3 is CSVTRAGLYGYTF. The CDR3 DNA reads TGCAGCGTCACAAGGGCAGGGCTCTATGGCTACACCTTC.

This clonotype was observed at least ten times. V and J are TRBV7-9 and TRBJ2-2; 7 nucleotides agree with TRBD1. Germline V gene lookup returns CDR1 SEHNR and CDR2 FQNEAQ (reference sequence). This CDR3 is 15 amino acids long. The junction had 7 bases not matched to a gene; V was cut back by 5 bases and J by 4 bases. CDR3 amino acids: CASSIPGQPTGELFF. CDR3 in DNA: TGTGCCAGCAGCATCCCGGGACAGCCCACCGGGGAGCTGTTTTTT.

The table lists this clonotype with a few counts. The V call is TRBV10-3, the J call TRBJ2-5, with D hard to call. Looked up from germline, CDR1 is ENHRY and CDR2 is SYGVKD. V was trimmed by 6 bases and J by 4 bases, leaving 12 bases between them. The CDR3 has 13 amino acids. Written as DNA, the CDR3 is TGTGCCATCAGCGCCCCGACCCTAGAGACCCAGTACTTC. Residues: CAISAPTLETQYF.

V is TRBV20-1 and J is TRBJ2-2; a weak D match, TRBD1 (5 bases). Germline V lookup: CDR1 DFQATT, CDR2 SNEGSKA (reference sequence). The CDR3 runs to 14 residues. V lost 6 bases and J 6 bases, leaving 17 bases between the germline ends. CDR3 bases: TGCAGTGCCAACACCCCAGGGCTCGCCGGGGAGCTGTTTTTT. Translated: CSANTPGLAGELFF.

This clonotype was counted once. The V and J genes are TRBV28 and TRBJ1-1; 9 bases are a match to TRBD1. The trim removed 4 bases at V and 1 base at J, leaving 7 bases unmatched. CDR3 size: 16 residues. CDR1 MDHEN and CDR2 SYDVKM come from the germline V gene. CDR3 bases: TGTGCCAGCAGTTACCTACAGGGGGCGAGGAACACTGAAGCTTTCTTT. This encodes CASSYLQGARNTEAFF. The full variable domain, its missing parts supplied by reference TRBV28 and TRBJ1-1, is DVKVTQSSRYLVKRTGEKVFLECVQDMDHENMFWYRQDPGLGLRLIYFSYDVKMKEKGDIPEGYSVSREKKERFSLILESASTNQTSMYLCASSYLQGARNTEAFFGQGTRLTVV.

This clonotype has at least ten counts. This chain connects TRBV4-2 to TRBJ2-3; TRBD2 matches at 8 bases. The germline V gene has CDR1 LGHNA and CDR2 YNFKEQ. This CDR3 comprises 16 residues. Trimming cost V 1 base and J 1 base; bases outside gene matches: 4. The CDR3 is CASSQGQGLGTDTQYF. Here the CDR3 DNA reads TGTGCCAGCAGCCAAGGTCAGGGACTAGGCACAGATACGCAGTATTTT.

This chain uses TRBV7-2 with TRBJ1-2, with 7 bases fitting TRBD1. The CDR3 totals 16 residues. CDR1 is SGHTA and CDR2 is FQGNSA in the germline V gene. Germline trimming cut 2 bases from V and 4 bases from J; bases unmatched to any gene: 10. In DNA form, the CDR3 reads TGTGCCAGCAGCTTACCCGGGACAGCGGGGGTCTATGGCTACACCTTC. Translation: CASSLPGTAGVYGYTF.

The chain combines TRBV6-2 or TRBV6-3 with TRBJ2-3; D ambiguous. Deletions cut 4 bases from V and 6 bases from J, with 14 bases between. CDR3 length: 14 residues. Per germline, CDR1 MNHEY and CDR2 SVGEGT. CDR3 amino acids: CASSFFGGSDTQYF. For the CDR3, the DNA is TGTGCCAGCAGTTTTTTCGGCGGTAGCGATACGCAGTATTTT.

The chain couples TRBV20-1 to TRBJ1-2; D unclear. CDR3 length: 15 residues. The V gene's germline CDR1 is DFQATT and CDR2 SNEGSKA (reference sequence). The V gene lost 0 bases and the J gene lost 0 bases, with 11 bases spanning the gap. CDR3 protein: CSARDPPVSNYGYTF. In DNA form, the CDR3 reads TGCAGTGCTAGAGACCCTCCGGTTTCTAACTATGGCTACACCTTC.

V usage is TRBV5-4 and J usage is TRBJ2-1; a weak D match, TRBD1 (6 bases). V lost 4 bases, J lost 4 bases, and 15 bases lay in between. There are 15 residues in the CDR3. Germline CDR1 reads SGHNT; CDR2 reads YYREEE (reference sequence). The CDR3 sequence: CASSPNRAGYNEQFF. The CDR3 DNA is TGTGCCAGCAGCCCCAACAGGGCCGGATACAATGAGCAGTTCTTC.

The CDR3 region has the DNA TGCAGTGCCCAAACCGACAGATATAATTCACCCCTCCACTTT. This sequence encodes CSAQTDRYNSPLHF. The chain carries TRBV20-1 and TRBJ1-6; perhaps TRBD1 as D (5 bases). CDR1 DFQATT and CDR2 SNEGSKA come from the germline V gene (reference sequence). V dropped 6 bases and J dropped 4 bases, with 13 bases sitting between them. The CDR3 contains 14 residues.

This clonotype was detected many times. The chain recombines TRBV20-1 with TRBJ2-2; TRBD2 agrees at 7 bases. With 6 bases clipped from V and 3 bases from J, the junction kept 10 bases outside the gene matches. Germline loops: CDR1 DFQATT, CDR2 SNEGSKA (reference sequence). The CDR3 consists of 15 residues. Here the CDR3 reads CSARRERGYTGELFF. CDR3 nucleotides: TGCAGTGCCAGGCGAGAGCGGGGTTACACCGGGGAGCTGTTTTTT.

The V gene is TRBV7-2, the J gene TRBJ1-2, with D possibly matching TRBD1 (5 bases). Deletions cut 5 bases from V and 1 base from J, with 11 bases between. The CDR3 runs 14 residues. In germline, CDR1 is SGHTA, CDR2 FQGNSA. In nucleotides, the CDR3 is TGTGCCAGCAGCACGGGACTGATTAACTATGGCTACACCTTC. The encoded protein is CASSTGLINYGYTF.

This clonotype has a handful of counts. The CDR3 coding sequence is TGTGCCAGCAGCTCCTTAGGGATGGGCTCTGGGGCCAACGTCCTGACTTTC. Translation: CASSSLGMGSGANVLTF. The chain links TRBV11-2 to TRBJ2-6; no firm D call. The CDR3 length is 17 residues. Germline CDR1 reads SGHAT; CDR2 reads FQNNGV. V lost 4 bases and J lost 0, with 13 bases in between.

This clonotype showed up just a few times. This chain uses TRBV7-9 with TRBJ2-1, with TRBD2 matching 15 bases. This CDR3 has 17 amino acids. CDR1 SEHNR and CDR2 FQNEAQ come from the germline V gene (reference sequence). V lost 9 bases and J lost 7; bases outside the gene matches: 13. The CDR3 DNA is TGTGCCAGTCCGGGACTAGCGGGGGGCCCCTGGGAGAATGAGCAGTTCTTC. It yields the protein CASPGLAGGPWENEQFF.

The genes are TRBV25-1 and TRBJ1-2, with 9 bases fitting TRBD1. The V gene's germline CDR1 is MGHDK and CDR2 SYGVNS. The CDR3 is 13 residues long. V lost 6 bases and J lost 7; bases outside the gene matches: 6. The CDR3 bases are TGTGCCAGCAGCGTAACAGGGGGCTCTGGCTACACCTTC. Protein sequence: CASSVTGGSGYTF.

This clonotype was counted once. The chain links TRBV12-3 or TRBV12-4 to TRBJ2-2; D uncertain. The CDR3 loop spans 14 amino acids. With 2 bases removed from V and 6 bases from J, the gap between germline ends came to 10 bases. Here the CDR3 reads CASSLFSVSGELFF. The CDR3 DNA sequence: TGTGCCAGCAGTTTATTTTCCGTCTCCGGGGAGCTGTTTTTT.

The chain has TRBV13 and TRBJ2-5; 8 bases are shared with TRBD2. This CDR3 is 15 amino acids long. V gave up 3 bases and J gave up 5 bases; unmatched junction bases: 8. Looked up from germline, CDR1 is PRHDT and CDR2 is FYEKMQ (reference sequence). The CDR3 sequence is CASSFRGGRLETQYF. CDR3 nucleotide sequence: TGTGCCAGCAGCTTCCGGGGGGGACGCCTGGAGACCCAGTACTTC. Full variable domain (missing parts from reference TRBV13 and TRBJ2-5): AAGVIQSPRHLIKEKRETATLKCYPIPRHDTVYWYQQGPGQDPQFLISFYEKMQSDKGSIPDRFSAQQFSDYHSELNMSSLELGDSALYFCASSFRGGRLETQYFGPGTRLLVL.

The gene calls are TRBV7-6 and TRBJ2-5, with TRBD2 matching 10 bases. Germline lookup yields CDR1 SGHVS and CDR2 FNYEAQ. V was clipped by 3 bases and J by 2 bases; unmatched bases: 3. The CDR3 loop spans 15 amino acids. CDR3 region: CASSFSGGYQETQYF. CDR3 nucleotides: TGTGCCAGCAGCTTTAGCGGGGGGTATCAAGAGACCCAGTACTTC. The variable domain in full, completed from reference TRBV7-6 and TRBJ2-5, reads GAGVSQSPRYKVTKRGQDVALRCDPISGHVSLYWYRQALGQGPEFLTYFNYEAQQDKSGLPNDRFSAERPEGSISTLTIQRTEQRDSAMYRCASSFSGGYQETQYFGPGTRLLVL.

This clonotype occurred a few times. The chain links TRBV12-5 to TRBJ2-1, with D unclear. Per germline, CDR1 LGHNT and CDR2 FRNRAP. The germline V and J ends were trimmed by 1 base and 8 bases, with 9 bases remaining between them. This CDR3 is built from 13 residues. The CDR3 reads CASGLGSIYEQFF. For the CDR3, the DNA is TGTGCTAGTGGTTTGGGCAGTATTTATGAGCAGTTCTTC. The entire variable domain, with the rest obtained from reference TRBV12-5 and TRBJ2-1, is as follows: DARVTQTPRHKVTEMGQEVTMRCQPILGHNTVFWYRQTMMQGLELLAYFRNRAPLDDSGMPKDRFSAEMPDATLATLKIQPSEPRDSAVYFCASGLGSIYEQFFGPGTRLTVL.

This sequence joins TRBV11-2 and TRBJ1-2; TRBD1 agrees at 8 bases. Germline trimming cut 5 bases from V and 6 bases from J; bases unmatched to any gene: 5. CDR1 is SGHAT, CDR2 FQNNGV, per germline. This CDR3 has 13 residues. CDR3 coding DNA: TGTGCCAGCAGCAACAGGGGGGCGGATGGCTACACCTTC. Translated, it gives CASSNRGADGYTF.

This clonotype was detected only a few times. The gene calls are TRBV20-1 and TRBJ1-1; unclear D gene. Germline values: CDR1 DFQATT, CDR2 SNEGSKA (reference sequence). The CDR3 covers 11 residues. Trimming removed 7 bases at V and 4 bases at J, with 10 bases between. The CDR3 region is CSVGKGTEAFF. In DNA form, the CDR3 reads TGCAGTGTAGGGAAGGGCACTGAAGCTTTCTTT.

The chain carries TRBV12-5 and TRBJ2-2; the match to TRBD1 covers 7 bases. Germline V gene data show CDR1 as LGHNT and CDR2 as FRNRAP. V lost 7 bases and J lost 7; bases outside the gene matches: 18. The CDR3 has 17 residues. DNA for the CDR3: TGTGCTAGTGCCCCGGCATCGGGCAGGGGGTCGAACGGGGAGCTGTTTTTT. Its translation is CASAPASGRGSNGELFF.

This clonotype was seen a handful of times. The genes are TRBV20-1 and TRBJ1-1, with D hard to call. CDR3 length equals 14 residues. Trimming removed 0 bases at V and 0 bases at J, with 8 bases between. CDR1 is DFQATT and CDR2 is SNEGSKA in the germline V gene (reference sequence). The DNA of the CDR3 is TGCAGTGCTAGAGATCGGATCTTGAACACTGAAGCTTTCTTT. Its translation: CSARDRILNTEAFF.